The 12 T cell receptor beta chains below come from one sample, sequenced in a study of blood T cell repertoires in COVID-19. TCRdb's copy holds only in-frame clones and misses some; the assay was immunoSEQ multiplex PCR. There are around 270,000 clones in the sample; about 90% occur only once, and around 2.6% lies in the top ten. Sequences were obtained from peripheral blood. These receptor sequences come from a person under 35 with COVID-19, enrolled during active disease.

V usage is TRBV28 and J usage is TRBJ1-4, with a possible D match to TRBD1 (5 bases). Germline lookup yields CDR1 MDHEN and CDR2 SYDVKM. The CDR3 totals 15 residues. V was cut by 3 bases and J by 7 bases, with 15 bases left in between. CDR3 in amino acids: CASSFIGGGVEKLFF. Written as DNA, the CDR3 is TGTGCCAGCAGTTTTATAGGCGGGGGGGTTGAAAAACTGTTTTTT. Variable domain in full (rest from reference TRBV28 and TRBJ1-4): DVKVTQSSRYLVKRTGEKVFLECVQDMDHENMFWYRQDPGLGLRLIYFSYDVKMKEKGDIPEGYSVSREKKERFSLILESASTNQTSMYLCASSFIGGGVEKLFFGSGTQLSVL.

The chain employs TRBV6-1 and TRBJ2-5; 10 bases are shared with TRBD1. Germline values: CDR1 MNHNS, CDR2 SASEGT. V dropped 3 bases and J dropped 7; count of bases not matched to a gene: 8. CDR3 length equals 15 residues. The CDR3 bases are TGTGCCAGCAGTGATGCGGGACAGGGGTATGGGACCCAGTACTTC. Its translation: CASSDAGQGYGTQYF.

The rearrangement uses TRBV12-3 or TRBV12-4 and TRBJ1-2; no definite D call. This CDR3 is built from 13 residues. With 2 bases removed from V and 3 bases from J, the gap between germline ends came to 7 bases. The CDR3 region is CASSLSGHYGYTF. DNA for the CDR3: TGTGCCAGCAGTTTATCAGGTCACTATGGCTACACCTTC.

This clone turned up a few times. V gene TRBV12-3 or TRBV12-4 combines with J gene TRBJ2-1; D call uncertain. V lost 7 bases to trimming and J lost 7 bases, with 8 bases between them. The CDR3 runs 11 residues. CDR3 region: CASTPGNEQFF. CDR3 bases: TGTGCCAGCACCCCCGGGAATGAGCAGTTCTTC.

The genes are TRBV15 and TRBJ2-2, with 8 nucleotides matching TRBD2. The CDR3 contains 16 residues. Germline V gene data show CDR1 as LNHNV and CDR2 as YYDKDF (reference sequence). Trimming at V came to 1 base and at J to 3 bases, leaving 4 bases not matched to a gene. The CDR3 spells CATSRVPSGYTGELFF. CDR3 nucleotide sequence: TGTGCCACCAGCAGAGTACCTAGCGGGTACACCGGGGAGCTGTTTTTT.

This chain joins TRBV7-9 and TRBJ1-6; D is possibly TRBD1 (6 bases). V was pared by 8 bases and J by 10 bases, with 9 bases between. CDR3 length: 11 residues. Germline V CDR1 and CDR2: SEHNR, FQNEAQ (reference sequence). CDR3 region: CASAGDSPLHF. As DNA, the CDR3 is TGTGCCAGCGCAGGGGACTCACCCCTCCACTTT.

This rearrangement joins TRBV27 to TRBJ1-3; no reliable D call. The V end was cut by 6 bases, the J end by 0 bases, with 9 bases between. The CDR3 has 14 residues. Looked up from germline, CDR1 is MNHEY and CDR2 is SMNVEV (reference sequence). The DNA for the CDR3 is TGTGCCAGCAGCGGAGGTACCTCTGGAAACACCATATATTTT. This translates into CASSGGTSGNTIYF.

CDR3 sequence: CASSDPDTGVYEQYF. In DNA form, the CDR3 reads TGTGCCAGCAGTGACCCCGATACAGGGGTTTACGAGCAGTACTTC. The chain combines TRBV25-1 with TRBJ2-7, with TRBD1 identical over 7 bases. V shed 3 bases, J shed 4 bases, and the junction held 9 bases outside the gene matches. Germline V lookup: CDR1 MGHDK, CDR2 SYGVNS. This CDR3 comprises 15 residues.

The chain links TRBV2 to TRBJ2-1, with 8 bases identical to TRBD1. The germline CDR1 and CDR2 sequences are SNHLY and FYNNEI. The CDR3 is 15 residues long. Losses at the gene ends were 5 bases for V and 3 bases for J; bases not matched to a gene: 6. This chain's CDR3 is CASSTGQGVYNEQFF. The CDR3 DNA follows: TGTGCCAGCAGTACCGGACAGGGAGTCTACAATGAGCAGTTCTTC. The full variable domain, rest sourced from reference TRBV2 and TRBJ2-1, is EPEVTQTPSHQVTQMGQEVILRCVPISNHLYFYWYRQILGQKVEFLVSFYNNEISEKSEIFDDQFSVERPDGSNFTLKIRSTKLEDSAMYFCASSTGQGVYNEQFFGPGTRLTVL.

The chain is built from TRBV24-1 and TRBJ2-1; 8 nucleotides line up with TRBD2. The V gene's germline CDR1 is KGHDR and CDR2 SFDVKD. V shed 4 bases, J shed 4 bases, and the junction held 8 bases outside the gene matches. The CDR3 has 16 amino acids. CDR3 sequence: CATSDPSGRGYNEQFF. Here the CDR3 DNA reads TGTGCCACCAGTGACCCGAGCGGGAGAGGTTACAATGAGCAGTTCTTC.

The CDR3 loop reads CASSFESNTEAFF. CDR3 bases: TGTGCCAGCAGTTTTGAGTCGAACACTGAAGCTTTCTTT. The V gene is TRBV12-3 or TRBV12-4, the J gene TRBJ1-1; no reliable D call. The CDR3 runs to 13 residues. With 3 bases removed from V and 1 base from J, the gap between germline ends came to 6 bases.

The V and J genes are TRBV4-3 and TRBJ1-6, with D unclear. Germline V lookup: CDR1 LGHNA, CDR2 YSLEER. V was shortened by 3 bases and J by 9 bases, with 9 bases between the two germline ends. The CDR3 loop spans 13 amino acids. The CDR3 DNA reads as TGCGCCAGCAGCCAGGCGGGGAGTTCACCCCTCCACTTT. Protein sequence: CASSQAGSSPLHF.